The sequence of this T cell receptor beta chain was determined in a study of blood T cell repertoires in COVID-19 (dated by TCRdb to the early 2020s). Context from the whole study: Samples covering the acute and convalescent phases of COVID-19 were provided by collaborators in the United States, Italy and Spain. The prospective study material was composed of cDNA or gDNA derived from T cells, B-cell-depleted T cells, or PBMCs. Subjects who had been exposed to COVID-19, were actively infected with it, or had recovered from it provided the deeply sampled blood TCRbeta repertoires that made up the dataset. The repertoires were made available in a free public database intended to serve as a resource for research on the immune response to SARS-CoV-2. Samples were obtained from the ongoing ImmuneRACE study (first 160 participants) and from over 1,000 subjects provided by 6 global collaborators. A de-identified subject ID, COVID-19 status, age in years and sex were almost always included in the sample metadata. HLA class I and class II types, where available, came from metadata supplied by the sample provider rather than from assay-based typing. The full study reports these points: The amount of clinical and demographic metadata varied by source and participant and was provided uncurated.

The V and J ends are trimmed by 5 bases and 5 bases, leaving 15 bases between them. In the germline V gene, CDR1 corresponds to MNHEY and CDR2 to SVGAGI. The CDR3 contains 14 residues, cysteine and phenylalanine counted. Of all the DNA, just the CDR3 is kept, 42 bases in frame from base 1. Whole blood was collected in K2EDTA tubes by collaborating institutions according to the institutions' own protocols. For TCRbeta analysis, collaborator samples were shipped as frozen whole blood, as isolated PBMCs, or as DNA extracted from either sample type. The immunoSEQ Assay, a bias-controlled multiplex PCR, was used to amplify TCRbeta CDR3 regions from genomic DNA. In the paper's pipeline: Nucleated cell counts per sample were estimated from amplification of reference gene primers within the assay. To quantify the absolute abundance of each unique TCRbeta CDR3 rearrangement, sequence reads were collapsed and filtered. For each sample, productive Simpson clonality was calculated by taking the square root of Simpson's diversity index across productive rearrangements. TCRdb mirrors the immuneACCESS table, restricted to in-frame sequences. Some clones are absent from its copies; in checked studies, under half trace to an unresolved V gene, and the reason for the others is unknown. That table gives V, J and clone size, and the DNA gave D and trimming. The sample table shows approximately 100,000 clones, and around 82% are seen once. Clones ranked in the top ten supply around 11% of the sample.

Comments on this clone: Its antigen has not been determined. Base-call qualities are not available, and no considerably larger clone is one nucleotide away.

The receptor was derived from a human donor in a cohort sampled during active COVID-19. This chain joins TRBV6-5 to TRBJ1-1; TRBD1 is perhaps the D gene, given 6 matching bases. Sample: peripheral blood. DNA sequence: TGTGCCAGCAGTAGCAGGGGAAGATGGACTGAAGCTTTCTTT. It codes for CASSSRGRWTEAFF.